This T cell receptor beta chain was sequenced in a study of T cell responses to AZD1222 COVID-19 vaccine. About the research overall: Pooled together were second doses at about 4 or about 12 weeks. General study results and limits: Females made up more of the donors, who were largely white British, and clonal diversity may have come out too low. The repertoires were collected only after the peak T cell response.

In regard to this clone: Its specificity is not known.

Assay used: immunoSEQ multiplex PCR; TCRdb lists only in-frame clones, some missing. The repertoire holds 150,000 or so clones, with about nine tenths as singletons. The CDR3 length is 16 residues. V gave up 1 base and J gave up 6 bases; unmatched junction bases: 4. Germline CDR1 and CDR2: SGHAT and FQNNGV. This clonotype was sampled from an adult in good health. The material sequenced was peripheral blood, taken on day 0 of AZD1222 vaccination. J is TRBJ1-6 and V is TRBV11-2; 9 bases line up with TRBD1. The CDR3 DNA reads as TGTGCCAGCAGCTTAGCCGGGACAGGGCCTAATTCACCCCTCCACTTT. It specifies CASSLAGTGPNSPLHF. The whole variable domain, remainder taken from reference TRBV11-2 and TRBJ1-6, is EAGVAQSPRYKIIEKRQSVAFWCNPISGHATLYWYQQILGQGPKLLIQFQNNGVVDDSQLPKDRFSAERLKGVDSTLKIQPAKLEDSAVYLCASSLAGTGPNSPLHFGNGTRLTVT.